Listed here are 12 T cell receptor beta chains from one sample, sequenced in a study of T cell responses to AZD1222 COVID-19 vaccine. Measured with immunoSEQ multiplex PCR; TCRdb has only the in-frame clones, and not every one. The sample consists of about 130,000 clones, roughly 87% of them appearing once. The starting material was peripheral blood, obtained 28 days after the second AZD1222 dose. The receptors were sampled from an adult who received the AZD1222 COVID-19 vaccine.

The chain carries TRBV7-9 and TRBJ1-3, with 7 nucleotides matching TRBD1. The ends lost 7 bases at V and 0 bases at J; junction bases unmatched: 12. The CDR3 extends over 17 amino acids. Germline values: CDR1 SEHNR, CDR2 FQNEAQ (reference sequence). The CDR3, as DNA: TGTGCCAGCAACCCTAGCATGGGACAGTACTCTGGAAACACCATATATTTT. It yields the protein CASNPSMGQYSGNTIYF.

The V call is TRBV25-1, the J call TRBJ1-1; no clear D. The germline V gene has CDR1 MGHDK and CDR2 SYGVNS. Trimming stripped 6 bases from V and 0 bases from J, with 11 bases between. The CDR3 extends over 14 amino acids. The CDR3 sequence is CASRDGGMNTEAFF. The CDR3 nucleotides are TGTGCCAGCAGGGACGGTGGGATGAACACTGAAGCTTTCTTT.

This clone was counted once. This sequence joins TRBV20-1 and TRBJ2-2; no firm D call. V lost 5 bases and J lost 5, with 3 bases in between. The germline gives CDR1 DFQATT, CDR2 SNEGSKA (reference sequence). The length of the CDR3 is 10 residues. The CDR3 loop reads CSAWTGELFF. The CDR3 DNA reads TGCAGTGCTTGGACCGGGGAGCTGTTTTTT.

This clone was recorded at least ten times. The identical CDR3 is also encoded by other nucleotide sequences in the sample. This chain connects TRBV5-5 to TRBJ2-7; unclear D gene. Germline assignment: CDR1 SGHKS and CDR2 YYEKEE (reference sequence). V was cut by 1 base and J by 4 bases, with 9 bases left in between. This CDR3 has 13 amino acids. CDR3 amino acids: CASSLSLPYEQYF. The CDR3 DNA is TGTGCCAGCAGCTTGTCGTTGCCTTACGAGCAGTACTTC.

The V call is TRBV27, the J call TRBJ1-1; 7 nucleotides agree with TRBD1. The V gene end was trimmed by 2 bases and the J gene end by 0 bases; junction bases not matched to a gene: 3. CDR3 length equals 15 residues. The germline gives CDR1 MNHEY, CDR2 SMNVEV (reference sequence). The CDR3 region has the DNA TGTGCCAGCAGTTTAAGGACAGGATTGAACACTGAAGCTTTCTTT. Its translation is CASSLRTGLNTEAFF.

J is TRBJ2-5 and V is TRBV2; tentative D call: TRBD2 (6 bases). Germline values: CDR1 SNHLY, CDR2 FYNNEI. V was pared by 5 bases and J by 5 bases, with 18 bases between. The CDR3 contains 15 residues. The CDR3 coding sequence is TGTGCCAGCAGTAGGGCGGGACCCCGGGAGGAGACCCAGTACTTC. It translates to CASSRAGPREETQYF.

In this sample, this clone turned up once. This chain links TRBV5-1 with TRBJ1-5, with a possible D match to TRBD1 (5 bases). Trimming took 4 bases from V and 5 from J, leaving 10 bases between them. The V gene's germline CDR1 is SGHRS and CDR2 YFSETQ. The CDR3 covers 13 residues. Here the CDR3 DNA reads TGCGCCAGCAGCACTGACAGAGATCAGCCCCAGCATTTT. This translates into CASSTDRDQPQHF.

This rearrangement joins TRBV6-2 or TRBV6-3 to TRBJ1-1; D gene ambiguous. This CDR3 has 12 residues. Trimming left V 4 bases short and J 10 bases short, with 13 bases between. Germline values: CDR1 MNHEY, CDR2 SVGEGT. This chain's CDR3 is CASSWTSGGAFF. CDR3 DNA: TGTGCCAGCAGTTGGACCTCGGGTGGAGCTTTCTTT.

The chain recombines TRBV11-2 with TRBJ2-6; D is undetermined. Germline CDR1 SGHAT, CDR2 FQNNGV. V shed 2 bases and J shed 0 bases, with 5 bases lying between them. The CDR3 consists of 15 residues. The CDR3 spells CASSLQVSGANVLTF. The CDR3 nucleotides are TGTGCCAGCAGCTTACAAGTCTCTGGGGCCAACGTCCTGACTTTC.

V is TRBV5-1 and J is TRBJ1-4; D unresolved. CDR3 length: 14 residues. V was clipped by 0 bases and J by 4 bases, with 7 bases between them. Germline assignment: CDR1 SGHRS and CDR2 YFSETQ. For the CDR3, the DNA is TGCGCCAGCAGCTTGGCACAGTTTAATGAAAAACTGTTTTTT. This gives the protein CASSLAQFNEKLFF.

The CDR3, as DNA: TGTGCCAGCAGCTTAAGTAGTTCCCACAATGAGCAGTTCTTC. Translated, it gives CASSLSSSHNEQFF. The genes are TRBV13 and TRBJ2-1, with D hard to call. Germline-derived CDR1 and CDR2 are PRHDT and FYEKMQ (reference sequence). This CDR3 spans 14 amino acids. Trimming removed 2 bases at V and 5 bases at J, with 10 bases between.

The gene calls are TRBV3-1 (or the pseudogene TRBV3-2) and TRBJ2-2, with 7 nucleotides matching TRBD2. The CDR3 is 14 residues long. The V gene's germline CDR1 is LGHDT and CDR2 YNNKEL (reference sequence). J lost 4 bases, V lost 8 bases, and 7 bases had no gene match. The CDR3 here is CASERTGGTGELFF. The CDR3 nucleotides are TGTGCCAGCGAGAGGACGGGGGGCACCGGGGAGCTGTTTTTT.